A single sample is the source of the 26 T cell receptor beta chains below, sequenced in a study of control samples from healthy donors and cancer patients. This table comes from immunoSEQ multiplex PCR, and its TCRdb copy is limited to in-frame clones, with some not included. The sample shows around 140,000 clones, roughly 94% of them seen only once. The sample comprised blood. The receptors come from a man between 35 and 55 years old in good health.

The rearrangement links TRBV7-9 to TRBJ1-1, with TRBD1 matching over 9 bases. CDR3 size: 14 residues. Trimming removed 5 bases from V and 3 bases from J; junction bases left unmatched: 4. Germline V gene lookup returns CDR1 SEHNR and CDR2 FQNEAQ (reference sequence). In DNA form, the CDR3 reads TGTGCCAGCAGCACTACAGGGGGCGACACTGAAGCTTTCTTT. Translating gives CASSTTGGDTEAFF.

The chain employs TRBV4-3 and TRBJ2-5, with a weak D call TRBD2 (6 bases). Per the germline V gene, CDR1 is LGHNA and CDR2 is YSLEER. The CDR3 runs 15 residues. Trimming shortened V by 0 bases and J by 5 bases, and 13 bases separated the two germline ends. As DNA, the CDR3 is TGCGCCAGCAGCCAAGATGCGGGGTCCCGTGAGACCCAGTACTTC. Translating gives CASSQDAGSRETQYF.

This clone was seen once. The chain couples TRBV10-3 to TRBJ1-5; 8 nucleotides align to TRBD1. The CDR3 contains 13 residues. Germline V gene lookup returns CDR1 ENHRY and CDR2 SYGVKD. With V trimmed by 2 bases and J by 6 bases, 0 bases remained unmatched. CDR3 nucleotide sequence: TGTGCCATCAGTGAGGGACAGGGTCAGCCCCAGCATTTT. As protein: CAISEGQGQPQHF.

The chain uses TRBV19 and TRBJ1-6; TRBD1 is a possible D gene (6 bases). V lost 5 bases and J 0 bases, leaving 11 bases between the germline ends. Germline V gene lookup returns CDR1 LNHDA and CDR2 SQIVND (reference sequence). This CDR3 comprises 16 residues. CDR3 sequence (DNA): TGTGCCAGTAGTCCCACAGGGCACTCCTATAATTCACCCCTCCACTTT. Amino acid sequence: CASSPTGHSYNSPLHF. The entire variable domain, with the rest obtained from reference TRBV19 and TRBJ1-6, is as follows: DGGITQSPKYLFRKEGQNVTLSCEQNLNHDAMYWYRQDPGQGLRLIYYSQIVNDFQKGDIAEGYSVSREKKESFPLTVTSAQKNPTAFYLCASSPTGHSYNSPLHFGNGTRLTVT.

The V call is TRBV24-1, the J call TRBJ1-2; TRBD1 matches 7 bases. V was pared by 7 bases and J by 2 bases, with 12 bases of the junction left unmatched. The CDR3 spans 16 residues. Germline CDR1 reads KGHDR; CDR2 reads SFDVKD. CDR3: CATSDGRKTGNYGYTF. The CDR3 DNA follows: TGTGCCACCAGCGATGGACGAAAGACAGGGAACTATGGCTACACCTTC.

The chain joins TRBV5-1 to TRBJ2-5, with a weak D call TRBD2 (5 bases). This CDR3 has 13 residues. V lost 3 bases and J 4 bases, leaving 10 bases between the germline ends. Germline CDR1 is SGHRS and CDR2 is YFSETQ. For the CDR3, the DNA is TGCGCCAGCAGCTCCTCTGAGGGAGAGACCCAGTACTTC. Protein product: CASSSSEGETQYF.

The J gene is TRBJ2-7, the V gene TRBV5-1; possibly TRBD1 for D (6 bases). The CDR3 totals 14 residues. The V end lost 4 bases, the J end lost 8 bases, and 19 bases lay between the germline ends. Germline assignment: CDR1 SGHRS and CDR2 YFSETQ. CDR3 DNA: TGCGCCAGCAGCCCCACAGGGACCCCTTACAAGCAGTACTTC. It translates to CASSPTGTPYKQYF.

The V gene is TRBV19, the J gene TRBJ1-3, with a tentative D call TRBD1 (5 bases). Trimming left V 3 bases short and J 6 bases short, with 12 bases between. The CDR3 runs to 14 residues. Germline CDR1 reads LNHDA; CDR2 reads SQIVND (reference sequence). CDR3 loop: CASSMFQGPNTIYF. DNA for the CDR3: TGTGCCAGTAGTATGTTCCAGGGCCCAAACACCATATATTTT.

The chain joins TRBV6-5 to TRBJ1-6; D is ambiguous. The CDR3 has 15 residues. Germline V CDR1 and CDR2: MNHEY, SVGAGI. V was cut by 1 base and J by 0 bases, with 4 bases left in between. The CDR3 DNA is TGTGCCAGCAGTTACTTGGGCTCCTATAATTCACCCCTCCACTTT. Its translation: CASSYLGSYNSPLHF.

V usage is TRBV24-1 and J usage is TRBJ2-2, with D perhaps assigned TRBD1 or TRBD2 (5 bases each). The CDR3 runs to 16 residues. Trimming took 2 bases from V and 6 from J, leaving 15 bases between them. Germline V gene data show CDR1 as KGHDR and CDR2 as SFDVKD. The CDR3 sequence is CATSDSGPFEPGELFF. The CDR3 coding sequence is TGTGCCACCAGTGATTCGGGACCTTTTGAGCCCGGGGAGCTGTTTTTT.

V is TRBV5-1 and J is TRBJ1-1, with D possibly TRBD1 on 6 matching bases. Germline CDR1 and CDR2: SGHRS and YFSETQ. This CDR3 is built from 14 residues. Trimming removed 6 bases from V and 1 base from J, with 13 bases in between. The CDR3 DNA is TGCGCCAGCAAAACCAGGGGAACGAACACTGAAGCTTTCTTT. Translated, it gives CASKTRGTNTEAFF.

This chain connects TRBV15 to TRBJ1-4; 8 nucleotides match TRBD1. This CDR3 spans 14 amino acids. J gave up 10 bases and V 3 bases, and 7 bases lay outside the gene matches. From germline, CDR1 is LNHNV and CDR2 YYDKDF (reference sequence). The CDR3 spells CATSRGQAWGKLFF. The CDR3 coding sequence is TGTGCCACCAGCAGGGGACAGGCCTGGGGAAAACTGTTTTTT.

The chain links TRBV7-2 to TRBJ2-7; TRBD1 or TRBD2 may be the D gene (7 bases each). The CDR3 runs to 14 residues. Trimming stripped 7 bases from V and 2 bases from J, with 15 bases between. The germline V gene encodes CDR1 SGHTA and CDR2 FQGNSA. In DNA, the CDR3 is TGTGCCAGCACCCCAGGGGGAGGGCCCTACGAGCAGTACTTC. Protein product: CASTPGGGPYEQYF.

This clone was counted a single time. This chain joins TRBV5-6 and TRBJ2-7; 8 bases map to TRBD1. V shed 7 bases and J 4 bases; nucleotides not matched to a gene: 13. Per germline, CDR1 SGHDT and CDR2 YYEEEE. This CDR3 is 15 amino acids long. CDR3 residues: CASASSTGGRYEQYF. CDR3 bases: TGTGCCAGCGCTTCTAGCACAGGGGGAAGGTACGAGCAGTACTTC. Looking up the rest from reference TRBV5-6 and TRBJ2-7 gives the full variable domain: DAGVTQSPTHLIKTRGQQVTLRCSPKSGHDTVSWYQQALGQGPQFIFQYYEEEERQRGNFPDRFSGHQFPNYSSELNVNALLLGDSALYLCASASSTGGRYEQYFGPGTRLTVT.

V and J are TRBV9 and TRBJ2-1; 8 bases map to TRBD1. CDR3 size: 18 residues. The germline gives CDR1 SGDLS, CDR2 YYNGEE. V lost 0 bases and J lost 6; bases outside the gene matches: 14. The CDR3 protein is CASSVAQTGTGHSNEQFF. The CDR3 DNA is TGTGCCAGCAGCGTAGCTCAGACCGGGACAGGACATTCCAATGAGCAGTTCTTC.

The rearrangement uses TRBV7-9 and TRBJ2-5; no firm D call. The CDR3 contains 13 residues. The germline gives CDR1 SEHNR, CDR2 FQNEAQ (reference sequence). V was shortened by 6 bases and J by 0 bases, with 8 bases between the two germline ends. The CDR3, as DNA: TGTGCCAGCAGAGCTATGTACCAAGAGACCCAGTACTTC. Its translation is CASRAMYQETQYF.

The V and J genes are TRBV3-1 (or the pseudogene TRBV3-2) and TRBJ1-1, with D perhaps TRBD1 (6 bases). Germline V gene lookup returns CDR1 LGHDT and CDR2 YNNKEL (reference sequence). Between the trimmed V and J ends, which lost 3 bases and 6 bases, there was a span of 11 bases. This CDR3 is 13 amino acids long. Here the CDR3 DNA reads TGTGCCAGCAGCCATAAGGGGGGTTCTGAAGCTTTCTTT. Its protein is CASSHKGGSEAFF.

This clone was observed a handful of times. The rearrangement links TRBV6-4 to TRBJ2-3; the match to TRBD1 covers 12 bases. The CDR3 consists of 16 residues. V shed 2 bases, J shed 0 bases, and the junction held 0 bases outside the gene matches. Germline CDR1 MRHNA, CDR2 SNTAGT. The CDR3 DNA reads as TGTGCCAGCAGTGACGGGACAGGGGGCAGCACAGATACGCAGTATTTT. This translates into CASSDGTGGSTDTQYF.

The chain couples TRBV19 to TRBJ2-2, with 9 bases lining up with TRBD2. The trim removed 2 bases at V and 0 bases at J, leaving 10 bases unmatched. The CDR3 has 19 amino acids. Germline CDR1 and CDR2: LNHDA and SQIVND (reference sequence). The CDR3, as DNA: TGTGCCAGTAGTATACGCAGCGGGGGGTTGGTCACGAACACCGGGGAGCTGTTTTTT. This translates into CASSIRSGGLVTNTGELFF.

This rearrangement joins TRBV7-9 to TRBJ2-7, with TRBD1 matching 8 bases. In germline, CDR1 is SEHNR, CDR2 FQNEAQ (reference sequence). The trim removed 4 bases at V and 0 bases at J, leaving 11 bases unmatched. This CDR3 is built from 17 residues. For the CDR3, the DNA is TGTGCCAGCAGCTCCTCCCGGACAGGGCATAACTCCTACGAGCAGTACTTC. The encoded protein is CASSSSRTGHNSYEQYF.

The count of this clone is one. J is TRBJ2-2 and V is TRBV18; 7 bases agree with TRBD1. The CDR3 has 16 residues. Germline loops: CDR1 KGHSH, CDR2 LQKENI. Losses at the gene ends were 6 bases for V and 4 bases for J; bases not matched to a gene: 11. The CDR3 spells CASSLNRGEGTGELFF. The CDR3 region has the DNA TGTGCCAGCTCCCTCAACAGGGGCGAGGGCACCGGGGAGCTGTTTTTT.

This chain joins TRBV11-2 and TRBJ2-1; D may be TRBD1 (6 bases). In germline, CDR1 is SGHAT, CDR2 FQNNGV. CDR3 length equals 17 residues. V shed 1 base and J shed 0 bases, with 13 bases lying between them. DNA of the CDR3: TGTGCCAGCAGCTTAGTGGCAAGGGGGAACTCCTACAATGAGCAGTTCTTC. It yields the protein CASSLVARGNSYNEQFF.

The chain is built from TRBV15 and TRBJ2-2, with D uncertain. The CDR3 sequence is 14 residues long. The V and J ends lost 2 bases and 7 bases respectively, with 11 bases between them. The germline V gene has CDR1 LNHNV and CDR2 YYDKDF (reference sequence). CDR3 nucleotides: TGTGCCACCAGCAGAAGGTCCGGCGACGGGGAGCTGTTTTTT. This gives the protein CATSRRSGDGELFF.

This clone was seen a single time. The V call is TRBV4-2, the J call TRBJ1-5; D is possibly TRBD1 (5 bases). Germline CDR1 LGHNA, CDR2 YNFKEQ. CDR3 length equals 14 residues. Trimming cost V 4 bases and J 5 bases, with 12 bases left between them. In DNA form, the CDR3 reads TGTGCCAGCAGCCTAGGGGTTTCGGATCAGCCCCAGCATTTT. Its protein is CASSLGVSDQPQHF.

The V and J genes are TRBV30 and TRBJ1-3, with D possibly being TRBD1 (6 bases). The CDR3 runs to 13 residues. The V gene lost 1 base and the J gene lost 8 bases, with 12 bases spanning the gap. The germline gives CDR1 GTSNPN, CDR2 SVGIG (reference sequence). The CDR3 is CAWSGGGRHTIYF. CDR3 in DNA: TGTGCCTGGAGTGGAGGGGGGAGACACACCATATATTTT.

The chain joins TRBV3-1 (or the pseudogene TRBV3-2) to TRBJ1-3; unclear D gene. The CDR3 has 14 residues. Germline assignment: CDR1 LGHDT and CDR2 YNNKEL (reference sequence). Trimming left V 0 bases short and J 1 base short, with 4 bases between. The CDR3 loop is CASSQDGSGNTIYF. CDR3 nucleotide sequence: TGTGCCAGCAGCCAAGATGGGTCTGGAAACACCATATATTTT.